This T cell receptor (beta chain) was observed in a study of blood T cell repertoires in COVID-19. Background on the study: Sites in the United States, Italy and Spain provided acute and convalescent COVID-19 samples. Sample material is recorded as cDNA or gDNA derived from T cells, B-cell-depleted T cells, or PBMCs.

Original processing methods: Amplifying reference gene primers gave estimates of nucleated cell counts. Only in-frame clones appear in the TCRdb table, and some are missing; sequencing was by immunoSEQ multiplex PCR. Clone size and V and J calls were adopted from that table, with D and trimming inferred from the DNA. The profile shows just over 650,000 clones, over 80% of them singletons. J gave up 7 bases and V 5 bases, and 8 bases lay outside the gene matches. In germline, CDR1 is MNHEY, CDR2 SMNVEV (reference sequence). This CDR3 region has 15 residues. This TCR was recovered from a woman aged 18-30 years with acute or convalescent COVID-19. Sequences were obtained from peripheral blood. The J gene is TRBJ1-2, the V gene TRBV27; 12 bases map to TRBD1. The CDR3 spells CASSTLGQGARGYTF. The CDR3 region has the DNA TGTGCCAGCAGTACCCTGGGACAGGGGGCACGTGGCTACACCTTC.